This TCR beta chain originates from a study of neurological immune-mediated disorders. General study findings and limits: HTLV-1-associated myelopathy ranked highest for TCR clonal expansion and multiple sclerosis lowest, beneath healthy controls.

CDR1 SGDLS and CDR2 YYNGEE come from the germline V gene. The CDR3 consists of 15 residues. Trimming left V 2 bases short and J 2 bases short, with 12 bases between. Indicated time point: longitudinal time-point 2. For the unsorted libraries, 2 million PBMCs stored at -80 C served as input. The cDNA was produced through 5'RACE with 10-nucleotide random UMIs. In each sequencing run, over 180 million TCR-beta sequences were generated from 15-18 subjects. TCRdb fed the 5' RACE reads into MiXCR, producing one record per CDR3 protein. Of some 60,000 distinct CDR3 sequences listed, around 10% were seen once; the top ten hold around 12%. By proportion, this clonotype is medium-sized. Antigen specificity is unknown.

The sequence was collected from a man younger than 45 in good health. Sequencing was performed on PBMCs. The V gene is TRBV9, the J gene TRBJ2-3; D unresolved. CDR3 in amino acids: CASSVGVLDTDTQYF. Written as DNA, the CDR3 is TGTGCCAGCAGCGTTGGGGTATTGGACACAGATACGCAGTATTTT.